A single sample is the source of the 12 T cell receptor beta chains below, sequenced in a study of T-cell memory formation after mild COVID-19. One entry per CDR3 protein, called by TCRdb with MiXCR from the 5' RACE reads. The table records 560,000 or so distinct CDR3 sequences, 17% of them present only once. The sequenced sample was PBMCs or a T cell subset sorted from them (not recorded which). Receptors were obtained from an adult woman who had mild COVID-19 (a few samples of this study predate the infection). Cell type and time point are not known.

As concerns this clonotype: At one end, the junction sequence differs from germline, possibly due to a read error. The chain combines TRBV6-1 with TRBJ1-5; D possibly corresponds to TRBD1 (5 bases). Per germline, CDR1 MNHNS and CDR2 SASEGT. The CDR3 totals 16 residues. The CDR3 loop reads CASSSVGEDSSQPQHF. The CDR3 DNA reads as TGTGCCAGCAGCTCTGTAGGGGAGGATAGCAGTCAGCCCCAGCATTTT.

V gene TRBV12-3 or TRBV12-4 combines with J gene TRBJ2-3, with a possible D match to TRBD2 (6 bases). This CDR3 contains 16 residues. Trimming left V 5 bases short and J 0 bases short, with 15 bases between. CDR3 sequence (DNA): TGTGCCAGCAGTCTCCGGGGGTCAGGGAGCACAGATACGCAGTATTTT. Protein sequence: CASSLRGSGSTDTQYF.

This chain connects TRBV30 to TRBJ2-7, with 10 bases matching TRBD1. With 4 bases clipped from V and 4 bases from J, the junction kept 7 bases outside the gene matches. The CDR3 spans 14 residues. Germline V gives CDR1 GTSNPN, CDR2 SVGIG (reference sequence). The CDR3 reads CAWNSGQGGYEQYF. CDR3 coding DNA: TGTGCCTGGAACAGCGGACAGGGGGGTTACGAGCAGTACTTC. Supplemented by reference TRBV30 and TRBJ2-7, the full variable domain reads SQTIHQWPATLVQPVGSPLSLECTVEGTSNPNLYWYRQAAGRGLQLLFYSVGIGQISSEVPQNLSASRPQDRQFILSSKKLLLSDSGFYLCAWNSGQGGYEQYFGPGTRLTVT.

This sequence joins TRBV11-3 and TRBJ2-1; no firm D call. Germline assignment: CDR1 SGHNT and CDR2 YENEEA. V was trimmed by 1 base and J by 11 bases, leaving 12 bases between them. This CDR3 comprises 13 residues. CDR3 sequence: CASSLGPLLKQFF. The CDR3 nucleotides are TGTGCCAGCAGCTTAGGCCCACTCCTGAAGCAGTTCTTC.

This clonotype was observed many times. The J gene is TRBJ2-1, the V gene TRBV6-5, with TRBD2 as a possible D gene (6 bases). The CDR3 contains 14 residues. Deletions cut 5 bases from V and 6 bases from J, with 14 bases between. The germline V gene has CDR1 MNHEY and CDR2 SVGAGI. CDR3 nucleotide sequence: TGTGCCAGCAGTAACCAAGGGACTGCCAATGAGCAGTTCTTC. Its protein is CASSNQGTANEQFF.

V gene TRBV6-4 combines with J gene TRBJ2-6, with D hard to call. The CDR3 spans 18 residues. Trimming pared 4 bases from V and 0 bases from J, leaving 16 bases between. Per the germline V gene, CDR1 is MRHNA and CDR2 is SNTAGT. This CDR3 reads CASSALGSGPSGANVLTF. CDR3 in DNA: TGTGCCAGCAGTGCCCTGGGCTCTGGCCCCTCTGGGGCCAACGTCCTGACTTTC.

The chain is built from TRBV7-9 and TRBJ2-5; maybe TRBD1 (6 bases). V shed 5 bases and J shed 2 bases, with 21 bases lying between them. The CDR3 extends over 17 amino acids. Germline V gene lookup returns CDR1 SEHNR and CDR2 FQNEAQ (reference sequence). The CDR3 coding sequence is TGTGCCAGCAGCCCTGCCCCGGGACAAAAAAATCAAGAGACCCAGTACTTC. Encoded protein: CASSPAPGQKNQETQYF.

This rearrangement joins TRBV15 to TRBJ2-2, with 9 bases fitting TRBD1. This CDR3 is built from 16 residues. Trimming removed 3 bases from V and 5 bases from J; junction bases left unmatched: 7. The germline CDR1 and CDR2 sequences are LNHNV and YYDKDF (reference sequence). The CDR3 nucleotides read TGTGCCACCAGCAGTTCCAGGACAGGGGTTACCGGGGAGCTGTTTTTT. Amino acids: CATSSSRTGVTGELFF. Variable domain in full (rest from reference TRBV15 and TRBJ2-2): DAMVIQNPRYQVTQFGKPVTLSCSQTLNHNVMYWYQQKSSQAPKLLFHYYDKDFNNEADTPDNFQSRRPNTSFCFLDIRSPGLGDTAMYLCATSSSRTGVTGELFFGEGSRLTVL.

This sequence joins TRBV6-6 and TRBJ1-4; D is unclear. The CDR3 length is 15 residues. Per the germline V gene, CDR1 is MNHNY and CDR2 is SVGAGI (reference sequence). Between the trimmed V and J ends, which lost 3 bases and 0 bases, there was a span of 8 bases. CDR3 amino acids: CASSYRRTTNEKLFF. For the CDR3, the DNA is TGTGCCAGCAGTTATAGGAGAACAACTAATGAAAAACTGTTTTTT.

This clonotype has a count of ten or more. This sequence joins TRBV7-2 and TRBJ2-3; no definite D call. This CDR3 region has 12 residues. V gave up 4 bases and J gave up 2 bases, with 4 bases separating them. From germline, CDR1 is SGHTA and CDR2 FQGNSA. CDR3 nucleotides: TGTGCCAGCAGCTCGTACACAGATACGCAGTATTTT. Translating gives CASSSYTDTQYF.

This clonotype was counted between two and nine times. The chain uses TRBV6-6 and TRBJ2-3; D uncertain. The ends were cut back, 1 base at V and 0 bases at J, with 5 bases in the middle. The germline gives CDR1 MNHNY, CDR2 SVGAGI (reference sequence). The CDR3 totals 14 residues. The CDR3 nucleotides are TGTGCCAGCAGTTACTTCCCTAGCACAGATACGCAGTATTTT. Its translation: CASSYFPSTDTQYF.

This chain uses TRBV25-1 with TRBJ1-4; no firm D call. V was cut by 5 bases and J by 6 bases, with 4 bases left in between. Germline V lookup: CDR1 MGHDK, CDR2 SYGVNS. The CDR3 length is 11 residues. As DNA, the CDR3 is TGTGCCAGCAGTTTCGATGAAAAACTGTTTTTT. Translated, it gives CASSFDEKLFF.